This is a list of T cell receptor beta chains from one sample in a study of identical twins. TCRdb fed the 5' RACE reads into MiXCR, producing one record per CDR3 protein. The sample comprises under 900,000 distinct CDR3 sequences, approximately 13% of which are singletons, and around 1.5% rests with the top ten. A further study also used this sample, focusing on yellow fever vaccine responses in identical twins.

Specimen: PBMCs. These receptors all stem from a woman aged 18-29 years in good health. CDR3s include the opening cysteine and the closing phenylalanine or tryptophan. Each record gives: V gene, J gene, clone size, D gene, CDR3 protein, CDR3 DNA. D genes are given only for firm matches. A clone size is listed for some rows: how often the clone was seen (once, few, many), or a class if it is expanded.

>TRBV7-2|TRBJ1-5|many|.
CASSNRVNQPQHF
TGTGCCAGCAGTAACAGGGTCAATCAGCCCCAGCATTTT
>TRBV7-9|TRBJ2-5|few|.
CASSLALGNRETQYF
TGTGCCAGCAGCTTAGCATTGGGTAATCGGGAGACCCAGTACTTC
>TRBV3-1|TRBJ2-2|many|.
CASSQVPGPTGELFF
TGTGCCAGCAGCCAAGTACCGGGACCCACCGGGGAGCTGTTTTTT
>TRBV6-5|TRBJ2-1|few|.
CASSYSFQRRVGYNEQFF
TGTGCCAGCAGTTACTCGTTCCAGCGGAGGGTTGGTTACAATGAGCAGTTCTTC
>TRBV2|TRBJ2-1|once|.
CASTLQGGAGNEQFF
TGTGCCAGCACTCTACAGGGAGGGGCCGGCAATGAGCAGTTCTTC
>TRBV27|TRBJ1-1|.|.
CASIGREAFF
TGTGCCAGCATCGGCCGGGAAGCTTTCTTT
>TRBV7-9|TRBJ1-1|few|.
CASSPTPRDGNTEAFF
TGTGCCAGCAGCCCGACCCCCAGGGACGGGAACACTGAAGCTTTCTTT
>TRBV3-1|TRBJ1-4|.|.
CASSHGEINEKLFF
TGTGCCAGCAGCCACGGGGAGATTAATGAAAAACTGTTTTTT
>TRBV9|TRBJ2-1|.|.
CASSVEEVAYNEQFF
TGTGCCAGCAGCGTAGAGGAAGTGGCCTACAATGAGCAGTTCTTC
>TRBV4-1|TRBJ1-4|many|.
CASSRLGAPEKLFF
TGCGCCAGCAGCCGCTTGGGGGCCCCTGAAAAACTGTTTTTT
>TRBV5-1|TRBJ1-1|.|.
CASSLEVHDSTEAFF
TGCGCCAGCAGCTTGGAAGTTCATGATTCCACTGAAGCTTTCTTT
>TRBV5-5|TRBJ1-5|few|.
CASSWAGDSNQPQHF
TGTGCCAGCAGCTGGGCTGGGGATAGCAATCAGCCCCAGCATTTT
>TRBV6-5|TRBJ2-2|few|.
CASSWIGGNTGELFF
TGTGCCAGCAGTTGGATTGGGGGAAACACCGGGGAGCTGTTTTTT
>TRBV25-1|TRBJ1-4|.|TRBD1
CASSDPGQGHEKLFF
TGTGCCAGCAGTGATCCCGGACAGGGACATGAAAAACTGTTTTTT
>TRBV6-2/TRBV6-3|TRBJ2-3|.|TRBD2
CASSYSSVSDLAGVGDTQYF
TGTGCCAGCAGTTACAGCAGCGTGTCTGATCTAGCGGGAGTTGGTGATACGCAGTATTTT
>TRBV4-1|TRBJ2-5|many|TRBD2
CASSQLGTSRETQYF
TGCGCCAGCAGCCAGCTTGGGACTAGCAGAGAGACCCAGTACTTC
>TRBV27|TRBJ1-2|.|.
CASSLRFDYGYTF
TGTGCCAGCAGTTTAAGATTTGACTATGGCTACACCTTC
>TRBV7-6|TRBJ2-5|many|TRBD2
CASSLFQASGQETQYF
TGTGCCAGCAGCTTATTTCAGGCTAGCGGCCAAGAGACCCAGTACTTC
>TRBV7-6|TRBJ1-2|few|TRBD1
CASSLTGGIDGYTF
TGTGCCAGCAGCTTAACAGGGGGCATCGATGGCTACACCTTC
>TRBV6-5|TRBJ2-4|many|TRBD1
CASSYTGAGAKNIQYF
TGTGCCAGCAGTTATACAGGGGCCGGGGCCAAAAACATTCAGTACTTC
>TRBV5-1|TRBJ2-1|few|TRBD2
CASSSGLAGKGEQFF
TGCGCCAGCAGCTCGGGACTAGCGGGGAAGGGGGAGCAGTTCTTC
>TRBV29-1|TRBJ2-3|few|.
CSVESSTDTQYF
TGCAGCGTTGAGTCCAGCACAGATACGCAGTATTTT
>TRBV28|TRBJ2-3|many|.
CASNNAGTTDTQYF
TGTGCCAGCAATAACGCAGGGACGACAGATACGCAGTATTTT
>TRBV5-1|TRBJ2-1|many|.
CASSLVPASNNEQFF
TGCGCCAGCAGCTTGGTTCCGGCTTCGAACAATGAGCAGTTCTTC
>TRBV10-3|TRBJ2-6|many|.
CAISPRDSGANVLTF
TGTGCCATCAGTCCACGGGACTCTGGGGCCAACGTCCTGACTTTC
>TRBV15|TRBJ2-1|few|TRBD2
CATSREAGYNEQFF
TGTGCCACCAGCAGAGAAGCGGGATACAATGAGCAGTTCTTC
>TRBV5-1|TRBJ1-1|few|.
CASSLPTGQNTEAFF
TGCGCCAGCAGCTTGCCCACCGGACAGAACACTGAAGCTTTCTTT
>TRBV29-1|TRBJ2-2|.|.
CSVVFFEGANTGELFF
TGCAGCGTTGTCTTTTTCGAGGGCGCGAACACCGGGGAGCTGTTTTTT
>TRBV12-3/TRBV12-4|TRBJ2-5|few|TRBD1
CASSFGQGDWETQYF
TGTGCCAGCAGTTTTGGTCAGGGGGATTGGGAGACCCAGTACTTC
>TRBV4-1|TRBJ2-1|few|TRBD2
CASSHPTSGIHNEQFF
TGCGCCAGCAGCCACCCTACAAGCGGGATTCATAATGAGCAGTTCTTC
>TRBV27|TRBJ1-1|many|.
CASSSVGSNTEAFF
TGTGCCAGCAGTTCCGTGGGTTCAAACACTGAAGCTTTCTTT
>TRBV7-9|TRBJ1-2|few|.
CASSRSGDGYTF
TGTGCCAGCAGCCGTTCTGGGGATGGCTACACCTTC
>TRBV12-3/TRBV12-4|TRBJ1-2|many|.
CASCRDYYGYTF
TGTGCCAGCTGCCGGGACTACTATGGCTACACCTTC
>TRBV20-1|TRBJ2-5|few|.
CSADTGKIAAETQYF
TGCAGTGCGGACACCGGGAAGATAGCGGCAGAGACCCAGTACTTC
>TRBV12-3/TRBV12-4|TRBJ2-7|few|.
CASSTGPSSYEQYF
TGTGCCAGCAGTACCGGGCCGAGCTCCTACGAGCAGTACTTC
>TRBV7-2|TRBJ2-5|.|.
CASSFIFGGVRETQYF
TGTGCCAGCAGCTTTATATTTGGGGGCGTCCGAGAGACCCAGTACTTC
>TRBV28|TRBJ1-2|.|.
CASRGQGYTF
TGTGCCAGCAGGGGCCAGGGCTACACCTTC